This is a list of T cell receptor beta chains from one sample in a study of blood T cell repertoires in COVID-19. Repertoires were generated with immunoSEQ multiplex PCR, while TCRdb's copy carries only in-frame clones and drops some. The sample contains tens of thousands of clones, 88% of which appear only once. Material for sequencing was peripheral blood. These receptor sequences come from a woman of 80 years or more with acute or convalescent COVID-19. CDR3s include the opening cysteine and the closing phenylalanine or tryptophan. D genes are given only for firm matches. Part of the rows lack a size; the others show once, few, many or a class for expanded clones.

V gene	J gene	clone size	D gene	CDR3 DNA	CDR3 protein
TRBV21-1	TRBJ2-7	.	.	TGTGCCAGCAGCAATACGGGATCAGCGGGAACGTTGTACGAGCAGTACTTC	CASSNTGSAGTLYEQYF
TRBV29-1	TRBJ1-1	.	.	TGCAGCGTTGTGCCAGGTAACACTGAAGCTTTCTTT	CSVVPGNTEAFF
TRBV7-2	TRBJ1-5	.	TRBD1	TGTGCCAGCAGCTTAGCCCGAGGGACAGGGAATAATCAGCCCCAGCATTTT	CASSLARGTGNNQPQHF
TRBV7-9	TRBJ1-2	.	.	.	CASSSVGQGSPSTF
TRBV19	TRBJ1-2	.	.	TGTGCCAGTAGTTTGGGTGATAGAGGAGGCTACACCTTC	CASSLGDRGGYTF
TRBV6-6	TRBJ1-4	.	TRBD1	TGTGCCAGCAGTCTAGCCTCCGGGACAGGGGGCGTAGGTGAAAAACTGTTTTTT	CASSLASGTGGVGEKLFF
TRBV30	TRBJ1-6	.	.	TGTGCCTGGAGTACAGCCACGGGGTCACCCCTCCACTTT	CAWSTATGSPLHF
TRBV6-2/TRBV6-3	TRBJ2-7	.	TRBD2	TGTGCCAGCAGTTCGCGGAAGCGGGGGGTCTACGAGCAGTACTTC	CASSSRKRGVYEQYF
TRBV4-1	TRBJ1-6	few	.	TGCGCCAGCAGCCAAGTCAGAGGGACTAGTTCACCCCTCCACTTT	CASSQVRGTSSPLHF
TRBV5-1	TRBJ2-7	.	TRBD2	TGCGCCAGCAGCCTCTGGACTAGCGGGAGAACACACGAGCAGTACTTC	CASSLWTSGRTHEQYF
TRBV5-1	TRBJ2-3	.	TRBD1	TGCGCCAGCAGCTTGGCCGGACAGGGGGCGAGGAGTACGCAGTATTTT	CASSLAGQGARSTQYF
TRBV11-2	TRBJ2-3	.	TRBD1	TGTGCCAGCAGCCCGACCAGGGGGCCAGATACGCAGTATTTT	CASSPTRGPDTQYF
TRBV6-2/TRBV6-3	TRBJ1-5	.	.	TGTGCCAGCAGTTACTCAACGGGCAGGGGTGGCAATCAGCCCCAGCATTTT	CASSYSTGRGGNQPQHF
TRBV3-1/TRBV3-2	TRBJ2-3	once	.	TGTGCCAGCAGGGGCGGTGGGAGGGATACGCAGTATTTT	CASRGGGRDTQYF
TRBV12-3/TRBV12-4	TRBJ2-1	.	TRBD1	TGTGCCAGCAGTACGACAGGGGACAGTGAGCAGTTCTTC	CASSTTGDSEQFF
TRBV5-1	TRBJ1-2	.	TRBD1	TGCGCCAGCAGCTTGTCGGACAGGGGCTATGGCTACACCTTC	CASSLSDRGYGYTF
TRBV4-1	TRBJ1-6	.	.	TGCGCCAGCAGCCAATCATACAGGGATGATTCACCCCTCCACTTT	CASSQSYRDDSPLHF
TRBV6-2/TRBV6-3	TRBJ2-5	.	TRBD2	TGTGCCAGCAGCCCTGGGACTAGCGTTAAGACCCAGTACTTC	CASSPGTSVKTQYF
TRBV29-1	TRBJ1-1	.	TRBD1	TGCAGCGTTGCTCGGACAGGCGTGAACACTGAAGCTTTCTTT	CSVARTGVNTEAFF
TRBV25-1	TRBJ1-2	once	TRBD1	TGTGCCAGCAGTGTACAGGGGTCTAACTATGGCTACACCTTC	CASSVQGSNYGYTF
TRBV5-1	TRBJ2-3	.	.	TGCGCCAGCAGCTTGGAGTCGGGGGACACAGATACGCAGTATTTT	CASSLESGDTDTQYF
TRBV7-6	TRBJ2-1	.	TRBD2	TGTGCCAGCAGCCCGCGATTAGCGGGGGATCAATTAGGTGAGCAGTTCTTC	CASSPRLAGDQLGEQFF
TRBV30	TRBJ2-2	.	TRBD2	TGTGCCTGGAGTATGAGCGGGGGTACCGGGGAGCTGTTTTTT	CAWSMSGGTGELFF
TRBV18	TRBJ2-1	.	.	TGTGCCAGCTCACCACTAGACTACAATGAGCAGTTCTTC	CASSPLDYNEQFF
TRBV18	TRBJ2-5	once	.	TGTGCCAGCTCACCTACAGCAGGAGAGACCCAGTACTTC	CASSPTAGETQYF
TRBV4-1	TRBJ2-1	once	TRBD2	TGCGCCAGCAGCCAAGATAGGGCTAGCGGCTCCTACAATGAGCAGTTCTTC	CASSQDRASGSYNEQFF
TRBV5-1	TRBJ2-7	.	.	TGCGCCAGCAGGTGGCAGATAAGCTCCTACGAGCAGTACTTC	CASRWQISSYEQYF
TRBV3-1/TRBV3-2	TRBJ1-3	.	.	TGTGCCAGCAGCCAAGGGCGGGCACAAAAGGGTGAAGTCGAAAACACCATATATTTT	CASSQGRAQKGEVENTIYF
TRBV25-1	TRBJ1-3	.	TRBD1	TGTGCCAGCAGCGGACAGGGGGCCTCTGGAAACACCATATATTTT	CASSGQGASGNTIYF
TRBV6-1	TRBJ2-5	few	.	TGTGCCAGCAGTGAAGATTGGGTCAGGGAGACCCAGTACTTC	CASSEDWVRETQYF
TRBV2	TRBJ1-2	.	.	TGTGCCAGCAGTGAGAGGCCATATGGCTACACCTTC	CASSERPYGYTF
TRBV30	TRBJ2-6	.	TRBD1	TGTGCCTGGAGTGGCATAACCGCAGGGGGCGCTCCCTCTGGGGCCAACGTCCTGACTTTC	CAWSGITAGGAPSGANVLTF
TRBV29-1	TRBJ2-1	.	.	TGCAGCGCCGGGGGATATCTATACAATGAGCAGTTCTTC	CSAGGYLYNEQFF
TRBV28	TRBJ2-7	.	TRBD1	TGTGCCAGCAGGGGACAGGGGCAAAGGTACGAGCAGTACTTC	CASRGQGQRYEQYF
TRBV19	TRBJ1-6	once	TRBD1	TGTGCCAGTAGTACGACAGGGTTATGGTCACCCCTCCACTTT	CASSTTGLWSPLHF
TRBV7-9	TRBJ2-7	few	.	TGTGCCAGCAGCTTAGTCGGAGGCCCCGGGGAGCAGTACTTC	CASSLVGGPGEQYF
TRBV28	TRBJ2-7	.	.	TGTGCCAGCAACCTACCCGGACAGCTCTACGAGCAGTACTTC	CASNLPGQLYEQYF
TRBV6-5	TRBJ1-2	.	TRBD1	TGTGCCACAGGACAGGGAGCTAACTATGGCTACACCTTC	CATGQGANYGYTF
TRBV5-1	TRBJ1-2	.	TRBD1	TGCGCCAGCAGCCCGTCAGCCGGGACAGGGGGAGTCTATGGCTACACCTTC	CASSPSAGTGGVYGYTF
TRBV28	TRBJ1-5	.	.	TGTGCCAGCAGTTCGAGGCACCTGATTAGTCAGCCCCAGCATTTT	CASSSRHLISQPQHF
TRBV5-1	TRBJ1-4	.	.	TGCGCCAGCAGCTTGACAGGGCCTAAAGGGGGTGAAAAACTGTTTTTT	CASSLTGPKGGEKLFF
TRBV10-3	TRBJ1-6	.	.	TGTGCCATCAGCTCCAGGGGTTCACCCCTCCACTTT	CAISSRGSPLHF
TRBV18	TRBJ1-4	.	.	TGTGCCAGCTCACCCCGCGACTCATTAGGCGAAAAACTGTTTTTT	CASSPRDSLGEKLFF
TRBV5-6	TRBJ2-2	.	TRBD1	TGTGCCAGCAGCTACGGGACAGGGAGGCCCGGGGAGCTGTTTTTT	CASSYGTGRPGELFF
TRBV6-2/TRBV6-3	TRBJ2-1	.	TRBD2	TGTGCCAGCAGTTACCCCCAGGGAGGGTTTCAGTTCTTC	CASSYPQGGFQFF
TRBV7-6	TRBJ1-3	.	.	TGTGCCAGCAGCTCGGTTCTTGGGGACACAAGCCCTGGAACCTCTGGAAACACCATATATTTT	CASSSVLGDTSPGTSGNTIYF
TRBV6-2/TRBV6-3	TRBJ1-1	.	TRBD1	TGTGCCAGCAGTTACTCTACAGGGGGGCCCACTGAAGCTTTCTTT	CASSYSTGGPTEAFF
TRBV6-5	TRBJ2-1	.	.	TGTGCCAGCAGTTACCGGGATGGCGGGCAGTTCTTC	CASSYRDGGQFF
TRBV12-5	TRBJ2-7	once	.	TGTGCTAGTGGGGCAAACCCCTACGAGCAGTACTTC	CASGANPYEQYF
TRBV29-1	TRBJ1-2	.	TRBD1	TGCAGCGTACTTGACAGGGGGCTTGGCTACACCTTC	CSVLDRGLGYTF
TRBV4-1	TRBJ1-1	.	.	TGCGCCAGCAGCCAAGACCGGGGGCGGGGGGACTACACTGAAGCTTTCTTT	CASSQDRGRGDYTEAFF
TRBV9	TRBJ2-2	.	.	TGTGCCAGCAGCGTCAGGGATTGGGGCACCGGGGAGCTGTTTTTT	CASSVRDWGTGELFF